This T cell receptor (beta chain) stems from a study of control samples from healthy donors and cancer patients. Libraries were prepared by immunoSEQ multiplex PCR; TCRdb keeps only in-frame clonotypes and omits some of them. The sample holds approximately 170,000 clones, roughly nine tenths seen once. This CDR3 contains 13 residues. Losses at the gene ends were 10 bases for V and 0 bases for J; bases not matched to a gene: 2. This TCR was sampled from a woman between 25 and 40 years old in good health. The sequenced sample consisted of blood. J is TRBJ2-1 and V is TRBV12-3 or TRBV12-4; TRBD2 matches at 8 bases. The CDR3 sequence: CAIGRGSYNEQFF. CDR3 coding DNA: TGTGCCATCGGGAGGGGCTCCTACAATGAGCAGTTCTTC.